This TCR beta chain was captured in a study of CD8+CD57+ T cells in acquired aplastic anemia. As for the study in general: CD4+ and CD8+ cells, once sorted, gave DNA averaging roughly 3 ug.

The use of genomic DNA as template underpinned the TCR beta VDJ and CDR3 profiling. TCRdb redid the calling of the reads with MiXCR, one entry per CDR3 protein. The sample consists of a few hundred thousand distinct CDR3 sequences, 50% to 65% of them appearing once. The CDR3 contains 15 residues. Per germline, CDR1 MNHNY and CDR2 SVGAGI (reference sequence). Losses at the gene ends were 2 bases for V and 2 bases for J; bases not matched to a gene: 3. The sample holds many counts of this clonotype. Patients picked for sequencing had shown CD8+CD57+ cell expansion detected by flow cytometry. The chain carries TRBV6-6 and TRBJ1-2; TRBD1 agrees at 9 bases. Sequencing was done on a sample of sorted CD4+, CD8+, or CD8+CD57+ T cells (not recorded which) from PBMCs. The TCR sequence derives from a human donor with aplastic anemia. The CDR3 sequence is CASSYPGQGNYGYTF. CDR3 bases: TGTGCCAGCAGTTACCCGGGACAGGGAAACTATGGCTACACCTTC.